A single sample gave rise to the 18 T cell receptor beta chains below, sequenced in a study of T-cell memory formation after mild COVID-19. In TCRdb, the 5' RACE reads were re-called with MiXCR into one record per CDR3 protein. The repertoire consists of more than 100,000 distinct CDR3 sequences, with about a sixth occurring once and the leading ten covering 4.5% to 5.5%. The specimen was PBMCs or a T cell subset sorted from them (not recorded which). Receptors were obtained from a man aged 18 to 30 who had mild COVID-19 (a few samples of this study predate the infection). Cell type and time point are not known.

This clonotype appeared a single time. The rearrangement uses TRBV18 and TRBJ2-7; D perhaps matches TRBD1 (5 bases). The germline V gene encodes CDR1 KGHSH and CDR2 LQKENI. The CDR3 covers 15 residues. V was pared by 4 bases and J by 6 bases, with 19 bases between. In DNA, the CDR3 is TGTGCCAGCTCACTCCTAGGGGAAGGGTTGGTCGAGCAGTACTTC. Amino acids: CASSLLGEGLVEQYF. The full variable domain, its missing parts supplied by reference TRBV18 and TRBJ2-7, is NAGVMQNPRHLVRRRGQEARLRCSPMKGHSHVYWYRQLPEEGLKFMVYLQKENIIDESGMPKERFSAEFPKEGPSILRIQQVVRGDSAAYFCASSLLGEGLVEQYFGPGTRLTVT.

The CDR3 is CASSRGQGQGYTF. CDR3 nucleotide sequence: TGTGCCAGCAGCCGGGGACAGGGTCAGGGCTACACCTTC. This sequence joins TRBV7-2 and TRBJ1-2; 9 bases agree with TRBD1. This CDR3 is built from 13 residues. Germline trimming cut 5 bases from V and 8 bases from J; bases unmatched to any gene: 6. Germline V CDR1 and CDR2: SGHTA, FQGNSA.

There are a few counts of this clonotype. The genes are TRBV12-3 or TRBV12-4 and TRBJ2-3; D remains unclear. The CDR3 is made up of 15 amino acids. V dropped 6 bases and J dropped 2 bases, with 15 bases sitting between them. This chain's CDR3 is CASRLSRDNTDTQYF. The CDR3 DNA sequence: TGTGCCAGCAGATTGTCAAGGGATAACACAGATACGCAGTATTTT.

The V gene is TRBV7-2, the J gene TRBJ1-5; 7 nucleotides align to TRBD1. The V segment lost 5 bases and the J segment 2 bases; nucleotides outside the gene matches: 12. The CDR3 is 17 residues long. Germline lookup yields CDR1 SGHTA and CDR2 FQGNSA. Here the CDR3 reads CASSPRSGTVGNQPQHF. CDR3 sequence (DNA): TGTGCCAGCAGCCCTAGGTCGGGGACAGTAGGCAATCAGCCCCAGCATTTT. The full variable domain, with the rest looked up from reference TRBV7-2 and TRBJ1-5, is GAGVSQSPSNKVTEKGKDVELRCDPISGHTALYWYRQSLGQGLEFLIYFQGNSAPDKSGLPSDRFSAERTGGSVSTLTIQRTQQEDSAVYLCASSPRSGTVGNQPQHFGDGTRLSIL.

The rearrangement links TRBV5-4 to TRBJ2-7; D gene ambiguous. Per the germline V gene, CDR1 is SGHNT and CDR2 is YYREEE (reference sequence). The CDR3 runs to 14 residues. Trimming removed 1 base at V and 0 bases at J, with 8 bases between. This chain's CDR3 is CASSLSASSYEQYF. In nucleotides, the CDR3 is TGTGCCAGCAGCTTGTCCGCCAGCTCCTACGAGCAGTACTTC.

CDR3 loop: CASRDLKETQYF. The CDR3, as DNA: TGCGCCTCGAGAGACTTAAAAGAGACCCAGTACTTC. This rearrangement joins TRBV4-3 to TRBJ2-5, with no clear D. The V end lost 11 bases, the J end lost 3 bases, and 13 bases lay between the germline ends. CDR3 size: 12 residues. Germline V gene data show CDR1 as LGHNA and CDR2 as YSLEER.

This rearrangement joins TRBV20-1 to TRBJ2-7, with 7 bases identical to TRBD1. V lost 5 bases to trimming and J lost 5 bases; unmatched junction nucleotides: 15. Germline-derived CDR1 and CDR2 are DFQATT and SNEGSKA (reference sequence). This CDR3 contains 15 residues. The CDR3 DNA follows: TGCAGTGCTCTCCGACCGGCAGGGGACAGCGACGAGCAGTACTTC. It yields the protein CSALRPAGDSDEQYF.

The J gene is TRBJ2-1, the V gene TRBV7-2, with 11 bases identical to TRBD2. CDR3 length: 16 residues. Germline values: CDR1 SGHTA, CDR2 FQGNSA. The junction had 9 bases not matched to a gene; V was cut back by 5 bases and J by 6 bases. CDR3 DNA: TGTGCCAGCAGCCCAGACCTGACTAGCGGGGCCAATGAGCAGTTCTTC. The encoded protein is CASSPDLTSGANEQFF. The variable domain in full, with the rest retrieved from reference TRBV7-2 and TRBJ2-1, is GAGVSQSPSNKVTEKGKDVELRCDPISGHTALYWYRQSLGQGLEFLIYFQGNSAPDKSGLPSDRFSAERTGGSVSTLTIQRTQQEDSAVYLCASSPDLTSGANEQFFGPGTRLTVL.

This clonotype was seen a few times. The V gene is TRBV18, the J gene TRBJ1-4; D gene unclear. The V and J ends lost 3 bases and 3 bases respectively, with 11 bases between them. From germline, CDR1 is KGHSH and CDR2 LQKENI. The CDR3 extends over 15 amino acids. The CDR3 loop reads CASSPGFTANEKLFF. The CDR3 DNA follows: TGTGCCAGCTCACCGGGGTTTACGGCTAATGAAAAACTGTTTTTT.

V gene TRBV7-9 combines with J gene TRBJ2-7; D unclear. Trimming cost V 1 base and J 7 bases, with 11 bases left between them. The CDR3 is 13 residues long. The germline V gene encodes CDR1 SEHNR and CDR2 FQNEAQ (reference sequence). This chain's CDR3 is CASSLGTAREQYV. The CDR3 DNA reads TGTGCCAGCAGCTTAGGGACGGCTCGGGAGCAGTACGTC.

This clonotype was counted only a few times. The V and J genes are TRBV5-4 and TRBJ2-2; 8 bases align to TRBD1. The J segment lost 4 bases and the V segment lost 5 bases, leaving 7 bases of the junction unmatched. The CDR3 loop spans 15 amino acids. The germline V gene has CDR1 SGHNT and CDR2 YYREEE (reference sequence). Written as DNA, the CDR3 is TGTGCCAGCAGACGCGACAGGGGAGGCACCGGGGAGCTGTTTTTT. This sequence encodes CASRRDRGGTGELFF.

In this sample, this clonotype turned up a few times. The chain employs TRBV10-2 and TRBJ2-5; perhaps TRBD2 as D (5 bases). Germline CDR1 is WSHSY and CDR2 is SAAADI. The CDR3 sequence is 13 residues long. Trimming removed 4 bases at V and 5 bases at J, with 11 bases between. The CDR3 loop is CASSAQRGETQYF. The CDR3 DNA reads TGCGCCAGCAGTGCCCAGCGCGGGGAGACCCAGTACTTC.

In this sample, this clonotype turned up a few times. The CDR3 DNA sequence: TGCGCCAGCAGCTTGGAAGGGCGGAGGATCAACTATGGCTACACCTTC. This encodes CASSLEGRRINYGYTF. The chain employs TRBV5-1 and TRBJ1-2; D is uncertain. Germline V gives CDR1 SGHRS, CDR2 YFSETQ. V was trimmed by 0 bases and J by 2 bases, leaving 14 bases between them. The CDR3 sequence is 16 residues long. Together with reference TRBV5-1 and TRBJ1-2, the CDR3 gives the full variable domain: KAGVTQTPRYLIKTRGQQVTLSCSPISGHRSVSWYQQTPGQGLQFLFEYFSETQRNKGNFPGRFSGRQFSNSRSEMNVSTLELGDSALYLCASSLEGRRINYGYTFGSGTRLTVV.

This clonotype was counted only a few times. The chain carries TRBV10-2 and TRBJ1-2; D is perhaps TRBD1 (6 bases). Trimming removed 4 bases from V and 6 bases from J, with 18 bases in between. The CDR3 covers 15 residues. Germline CDR1 is WSHSY and CDR2 is SAAADI. The CDR3 DNA sequence: TGCGCCAGCAGTGCCCGGGGGCAGGGCGTAAATGGCTACACCTTC. Its translation is CASSARGQGVNGYTF.

V gene TRBV14 combines with J gene TRBJ1-1; D perhaps matches TRBD1 (6 bases). The V and J ends lost 4 bases and 4 bases respectively, with 13 bases between them. In germline, CDR1 is SGHDN, CDR2 FVKESK. CDR3 length: 14 amino acids. The CDR3 loop is CASSPIQGPTEAFF. CDR3 DNA sequence: TGTGCCAGCAGCCCAATCCAGGGGCCCACTGAAGCTTTCTTT.

V gene TRBV2 combines with J gene TRBJ1-2, with D unclear. The V gene lost 8 bases and the J gene lost 8 bases, with 18 bases spanning the gap. The CDR3 loop spans 13 amino acids. Germline lookup yields CDR1 SNHLY and CDR2 FYNNEI. The CDR3: CASSLAAFRGYTF. CDR3 coding DNA: TGTGCCAGCTCGCTAGCGGCTTTCAGGGGCTACACCTTC.

Only a few counts were recorded for this clonotype. This chain connects TRBV3-1 to TRBJ2-1; TRBD2 matches at 7 bases. With V trimmed by 1 base and J by 0 bases, 0 bases remained unmatched. Germline CDR1 LGHDT, CDR2 YNNKEL (reference sequence). This CDR3 spans 15 amino acids. This CDR3 is CASSQAGGSYNEQFF. In DNA form, the CDR3 reads TGTGCCAGCAGCCAAGCGGGGGGCTCCTACAATGAGCAGTTCTTC.

This clonotype was picked up many times. This sequence joins TRBV3-1 and TRBJ2-7; TRBD2 matches 11 bases. Germline values: CDR1 LGHDT, CDR2 YNNKEL (reference sequence). The V and J ends lost 4 bases and 2 bases, in that order; junction bases with no gene match: 1. The CDR3 runs to 14 residues. CDR3 in amino acids: CASSLSGGAYEQYF. The CDR3 coding sequence is TGTGCCAGCAGCCTTAGCGGGGGGGCCTACGAGCAGTACTTC.